The sequence of this TCR beta chain was determined in a study of early T cells in non-severe SARS-CoV-2 infection. Study-wide context: Chains were unpaired, as sequencing was done on bulk RNA from unsorted whole blood.

There are many counts of this clonotype. The antigen is not known. Study-wide points: Comparison of clonotypes with VDJdb favored anti-spike CD8 responses while missing private and CD4 specificities.

Researchers tagged individual cDNA molecules with unique molecular identifiers. TCRdb itself ran the 5' RACE reads through MiXCR, one entry per CDR3 protein. The sample has 68,000 or so distinct CDR3 sequences, about a tenth seen once. Trimming removed 3 bases from V and 3 bases from J; junction bases left unmatched: 9. The CDR3 is made up of 17 amino acids. Germline CDR1 SGHDT, CDR2 YYEEEE. The V call is TRBV5-6, the J call TRBJ2-1; 10 bases line up with TRBD1. The sequencing sample was made of whole blood. The sequence derives from an adult who was a healthcare worker with PCR-confirmed SARS-CoV-2 infection or an uninfected control (not recorded which). CDR3 sequence (DNA): TGTGCCAGCAGCTCCCTCCCGGACAGGGGGATCTACAATGAGCAGTTCTTC. This gives the protein CASSSLPDRGIYNEQFF.